The clone carrying this T cell receptor (beta chain) was counted a few times. As yet, its antigen is unknown. The entry originates in a study of human T cells and chemical hapten exposure. Study-wide background: Patch tests containing 0.01% DPC, applied to the upper back, were read at 6 days.

TCRdb reanalysed the RACE reads using MiXCR and keeps one entry per CDR3 protein. This sample has some 82,000 distinct CDR3 sequences, with 9.5% to 12% found just once. Overall study results and limits: Having alopecia, the donors may differ immunologically from healthy people.

Trimming pared 3 bases from V and 6 bases from J, leaving 9 bases between. The CDR3 runs to 13 residues. CDR1 is DFQATT and CDR2 is SNEGSKA in the germline V gene (reference sequence). The time point is: patch test 1, 2 weeks after DPC sensitization. Treatment defined: therapeutic diphenylcyclopropenone sensitization with weekly scalp DPC. The chain combines TRBV20-1 with TRBJ1-6, with D tentatively TRBD1 (5 bases). Source: whole blood, taken in connection with sensitization to the hapten diphenylcyclopropenone (DPC). This clonotype was obtained from a woman in her forties or fifties with alopecia areata. Some clones in this sample may be carry-over from other donors' samples. The CDR3 nucleotides read TGCAGTGCTAGGGACACCTCTAATTCACCCCTCCACTTT. Amino acid sequence: CSARDTSNSPLHF.